These T cell receptor beta chains were read from a single sample in a study of shared clonotypes between healthy human individuals. The repertoire was sequenced with immunoSEQ multiplex PCR; TCRdb's copy has only in-frame clones and lacks some. This table has roughly 1 million clones, about 80% appearing once. Material: memory CD4+ T cells from PBMCs. The receptor source for this set is a man aged 18-30 years in good health. Some clones in this sample may be carry-over from other donors' samples. Both conserved end residues are trimmed from each CDR3. For some rows the clone size is stated as once, few or many, or as a class when expanded; others skip it.

clone_size: few; v_call: TRBV2; cdr3_aa: ASRYTDTQY
clone_size: -; v_call: TRBV5-1; cdr3_aa: ASSPAGGTVVQETQY
clone_size: -; v_call: TRBV23-1; cdr3_aa: ASRGGASRLAKNIQY
clone_size: many; v_call: TRBV5-4; cdr3_aa: ASSPPGQGATDTQY
clone_size: -; v_call: TRBV30; cdr3_aa: AWRGGPIEKLF
clone_size: -; v_call: TRBV5-6; cdr3_aa: ASSLDRGISYEQY
clone_size: -; v_call: TRBV29-1; cdr3_aa: SVSRSGEQF
clone_size: -; v_call: TRBV5-1; cdr3_aa: ASSSLSSGETQY
clone_size: few; v_call: TRBV28; cdr3_aa: ASRGGSPPREQY
clone_size: once; v_call: TRBV15; cdr3_aa: ATSDPPDRDYNEQF
clone_size: few; v_call: TRBV7-8; cdr3_aa: ASSHNSYQGPIYNQPQH
clone_size: -; v_call: TRBV5-4; cdr3_aa: ASSLGEGYEQY
clone_size: -; v_call: TRBV4-3; cdr3_aa: ASSQRQGGFNQPQH
clone_size: -; v_call: TRBV9; cdr3_aa: ASSADGTRQETQY
clone_size: -; v_call: TRBV9; cdr3_aa: ASSDNSGTGGFSGQF
clone_size: -; v_call: TRBV5-6; cdr3_aa: ASSFTGAATGELF
clone_size: -; v_call: TRBV28; cdr3_aa: ASSPGLAGVDEQF
clone_size: -; v_call: TRBV6-1; cdr3_aa: ASRLRDMGNQPQH
clone_size: -; v_call: TRBV10-3; cdr3_aa: AISAGTSGGQETQY
clone_size: -; v_call: TRBV30; cdr3_aa: ACRGQGAFSPLH